Listed below are T cell receptor beta chains from one sample, sequenced in a study of radiotherapy plus CTLA-4 blockade in lung cancer. TCRdb's copy holds only in-frame clones and misses some; the assay was immunoSEQ multiplex PCR. The data contain about 51,000 clones, about three quarters of them singletons. The material was peripheral blood, obtained from a patient treated with radiotherapy plus ipilimumab. All receptors come from a human donor with non-small cell lung cancer whose response to radiotherapy plus ipilimumab could not be evaluated. Both conserved end residues are part of each CDR3. D genes are given only for firm matches. Some rows have no size entry. The others give once, few or many, or a class for an expanded clone.

v_gene	d_gene	abundance	j_gene	CDR3aa	CDR3nt
TRBV28	.	few	TRBJ1-2	CASSWTANYGYTF	TGTGCCAGCAGTTGGACAGCTAACTATGGCTACACCTTC
TRBV28	TRBD2	.	TRBJ2-7	CASRISGYEQYF	TGTGCCAGCAGGATTAGCGGGTACGAGCAGTACTTC
TRBV4-3	.	.	TRBJ1-2	CASSQDRGYYGYTF	TGCGCCAGCAGCCAAGACAGGGGCTACTATGGCTACACCTTC
TRBV6-1	TRBD1	.	TRBJ2-2	CASKTGVLTGELFF	TGTGCCAGCAAAACAGGGGTATTAACCGGGGAGCTGTTTTTT
TRBV28	TRBD1	.	TRBJ1-2	CASSSPGTGESYTF	TGTGCCAGCAGCTCCCCAGGGACAGGGGAGAGCTACACCTTC
TRBV7-8	.	.	TRBJ2-7	CASSLEDRSYEQYF	TGTGCCAGCAGCTTAGAAGACAGATCCTACGAGCAGTACTTC
TRBV28	TRBD2	.	TRBJ2-7	CASRLAGGLYEQYF	TGTGCCAGCCGTTTAGCGGGGGGGCTCTACGAGCAGTACTTC
TRBV27	.	.	TRBJ2-7	CASSPSTLGVSYEQYF	TGTGCCAGCAGTCCGTCGACTCTCGGGGTATCCTACGAGCAGTACTTC
TRBV5-1	TRBD1	.	TRBJ2-7	CASSSRGQSSYEQYF	TGCGCCAGCAGCAGTAGGGGACAGAGCTCCTACGAGCAGTACTTC
TRBV18	.	.	TRBJ2-3	CASSPRSSTDTQYF	TGTGCCAGCTCACCTCGGTCTAGCACAGATACGCAGTATTTT
TRBV18	TRBD1	once	TRBJ1-1	CASSPTGGYEGAFF	TGTGCCAGCTCACCAACAGGGGGCTATGAGGGAGCTTTCTTT
TRBV7-9	.	.	TRBJ1-1	CASSLVQGQDSEAFF	TGTGCCAGCAGCTTAGTTCAGGGGCAAGACTCTGAAGCTTTCTTT
TRBV30	TRBD1	.	TRBJ1-5	CAWKGGGGQPQHF	TGTGCCTGGAAAGGAGGGGGCGGTCAGCCCCAGCATTTT
TRBV6-5	.	.	TRBJ2-7	CASSSTRRLSYEQYF	TGTGCCAGCAGTTCAACCAGAAGACTCTCCTACGAGCAGTACTTC
TRBV9	.	.	TRBJ2-5	CASSVDGGREETQYF	TGTGCCAGCAGCGTAGATGGTGGTAGGGAGGAGACCCAGTACTTC
TRBV7-6	TRBD1	.	TRBJ1-3	CASSSGQPGNTIYF	TGTGCCAGCAGCTCGGGACAGCCTGGAAACACCATATATTTT
TRBV5-1	TRBD2	once	TRBJ2-5	CASSLEAGGPEETQYF	TGCGCCAGCAGCTTGGAGGCGGGGGGGCCGGAGGAGACCCAGTACTTC